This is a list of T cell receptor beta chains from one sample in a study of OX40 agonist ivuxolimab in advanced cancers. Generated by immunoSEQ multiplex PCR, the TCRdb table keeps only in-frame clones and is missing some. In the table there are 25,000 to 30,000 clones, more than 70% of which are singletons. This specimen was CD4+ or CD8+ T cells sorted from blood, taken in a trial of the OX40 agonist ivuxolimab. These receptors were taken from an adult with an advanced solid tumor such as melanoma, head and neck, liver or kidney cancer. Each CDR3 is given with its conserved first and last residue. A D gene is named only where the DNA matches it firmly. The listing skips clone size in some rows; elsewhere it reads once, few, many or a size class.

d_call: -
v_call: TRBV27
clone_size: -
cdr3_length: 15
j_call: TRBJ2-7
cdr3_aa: CARTYPSSGSYEQYF
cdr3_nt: TGTGCCAGGACCTACCCCTCCTCGGGGTCCTACGAGCAGTACTTC

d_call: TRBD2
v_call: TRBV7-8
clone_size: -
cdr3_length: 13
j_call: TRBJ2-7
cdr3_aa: CASSSGDPYEQYF
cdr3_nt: TGTGCCAGCAGTAGCGGGGATCCCTACGAGCAGTACTTC

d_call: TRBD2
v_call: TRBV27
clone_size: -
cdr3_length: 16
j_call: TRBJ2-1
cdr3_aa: CASSTQLAGVFNEQFF
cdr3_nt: TGTGCCAGCAGTACCCAACTAGCGGGAGTCTTCAATGAGCAGTTCTTC

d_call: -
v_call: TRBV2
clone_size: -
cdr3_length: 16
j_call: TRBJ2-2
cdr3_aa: CASSEIPADNTGELFF
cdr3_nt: TGTGCCAGCAGTGAAATTCCGGCAGACAACACCGGGGAGCTGTTTTTT

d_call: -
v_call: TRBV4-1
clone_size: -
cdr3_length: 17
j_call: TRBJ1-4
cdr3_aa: CASSQDPRVGVREKLFF
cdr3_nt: TGCGCCAGCAGCCAAGACCCCCGTGTAGGGGTTAGAGAAAAACTGTTTTTT

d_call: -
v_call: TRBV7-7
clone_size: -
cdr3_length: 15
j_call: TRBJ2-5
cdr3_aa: CASSLGGGRQETQYF
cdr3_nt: TGTGCTAGCAGCTTAGGGGGGGGCCGCCAAGAGACCCAGTACTTC

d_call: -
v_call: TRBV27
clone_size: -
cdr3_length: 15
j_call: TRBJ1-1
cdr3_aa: CASSLSEGMNTEAFF
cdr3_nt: TGTGCCAGCAGTTTATCGGAGGGGATGAACACTGAAGCTTTCTTT

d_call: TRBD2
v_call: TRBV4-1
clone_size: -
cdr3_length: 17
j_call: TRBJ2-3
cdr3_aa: CASSLRALAGGTDTQYF
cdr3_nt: TGCGCCAGCAGCCTCCGCGCGCTAGCGGGAGGCACAGATACGCAGTATTTT

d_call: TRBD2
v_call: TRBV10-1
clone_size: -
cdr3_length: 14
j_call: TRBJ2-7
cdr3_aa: CASSEAGGGYEQYF
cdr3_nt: TGCGCCAGCAGTGAAGCGGGAGGGGGTTACGAGCAGTACTTC

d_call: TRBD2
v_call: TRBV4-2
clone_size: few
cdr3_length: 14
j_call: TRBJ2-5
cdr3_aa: CASSQGTSGETQYF
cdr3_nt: TGTGCCAGCAGCCAAGGGACTAGCGGAGAGACCCAGTACTTC

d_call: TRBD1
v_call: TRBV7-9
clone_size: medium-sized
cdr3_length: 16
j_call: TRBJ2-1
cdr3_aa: CASSRGGQGSHNEQFF
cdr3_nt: TGTGCCAGCAGCCGAGGAGGACAGGGAAGCCACAATGAGCAGTTCTTC

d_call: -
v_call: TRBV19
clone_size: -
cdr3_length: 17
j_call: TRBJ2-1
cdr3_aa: CASSIPMARSYYNEQFF
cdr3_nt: TGTGCCAGTAGTATCCCCATGGCGCGCTCATACTACAATGAGCAGTTCTTC

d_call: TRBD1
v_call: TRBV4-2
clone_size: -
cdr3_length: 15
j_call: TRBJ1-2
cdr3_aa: CASSLGTGSNYGYTF
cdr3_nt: TGTGCCAGCAGCCTAGGGACAGGGTCTAACTATGGCTACACCTTC

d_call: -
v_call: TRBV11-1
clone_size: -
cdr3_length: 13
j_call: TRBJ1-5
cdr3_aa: CASSWSVNQPQHF
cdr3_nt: TGTGCCAGCAGCTGGTCAGTAAATCAGCCCCAGCATTTT

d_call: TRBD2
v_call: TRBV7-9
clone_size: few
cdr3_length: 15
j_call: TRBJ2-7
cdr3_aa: CASSLVASGSDEQYF
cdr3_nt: TGTGCCAGCAGCTTAGTGGCTAGCGGGAGTGACGAGCAGTACTTC

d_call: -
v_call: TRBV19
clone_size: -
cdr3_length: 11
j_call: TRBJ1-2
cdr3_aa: CASSTQGGYTF
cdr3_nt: TGTGCCAGTAGTACCCAGGGTGGCTACACCTTC